This TCR beta chain was sequenced during a study of blood T cells in healthy people across ages (dated by TCRdb to the mid-2010s). Turning to the overall study: Template switching captured roughly one uniquely barcoded TCR beta cDNA molecule per two T cells in model experiments. To track age-related changes in TCR beta repertoire diversity, the study relied on deep sequencing normalized with unique cDNA molecular identifiers. The donors were split into four age groups: young (average about 16 years), middle-aged (around 40), aged (roughly 68) and long-lived (over 75). To avoid experimental bias, donors of different ages were spread randomly across the sequencing lanes. For two donors (one aged 18 to 29 and one aged 80 or older), the study analyzed two additional independent replicas of 1 million unique cDNA reads from the same blood draw. Overall study results and their limits: The long-lived group showed more naive CD4+ T cells, fewer expanded clones and increased TCR diversity than the aged group, suggesting age selection. Donor CMV infection status was unknown, potentially confounding age-related changes in expanded clonotypes. Observed TCR beta diversity per million T cells fell roughly linearly with age, and a significant reduction was already apparent by age roughly 40. Estimates of total diversity based on one million sequenced T cells were considered lower bounds and underestimates. Bulk unsorted PBMC profiling prevented conclusive comparison of naive and antigen-experienced compartments. Observed TCR beta diversity correlated strongly with the percentage of naive T cells measured by flow cytometry.

Comments on this clonotype: Its antigen is unknown. The input lacks base qualities; no much larger clone sits a single base away.

The CDR3 starts with the cysteine, ends with the phenylalanine, and has 15 residues. The DNA shown is the 45-base CDR3, in frame from base 1. CDR1 is given as MDHEN and CDR2 as SYDVKM, both from the germline V gene. Relative to germline, V is missing 6 bases and J is missing 4 bases, with 9 bases of the junction outside any gene match. The roughly 39 donors, aged about 6 to 100 years, were systemically healthy Caucasian individuals from Russia. Approximately 9 milliliters of peripheral blood were collected from each donor into EDTA-treated Vacutainer tubes. Ficoll-Paque density-gradient centrifugation was used to isolate PBMCs, with at least 6.5 million per sample. Trizol reagent was used to extract total RNA from the PBMCs, yielding at least 5 micrograms per sample. For every donor, an aliquot of PBMCs went through flow cytometry to measure the percentages of naive CD45RAhigh/CD27high T cells. The library was made by 5' RACE. Instrument on record: Illumina HiSeq 2500. The second PCR ran for roughly 7 to 11 cycles and used a J-beta primer mix along with a sample-barcoded 5' primer. A template-switch 5' adaptor carrying 12 random nucleotides introduced a unique molecular identifier onto each TCR beta cDNA molecule. Each sample yielded at least 2.5 million CDR3-containing paired-end reads. All of the RNA was converted into first-strand cDNA using the Mint cDNA synthesis kit, with a TRBC-specific oligonucleotide serving as the primer. After uracil-DNA glycosylase treatment, a first 18-cycle PCR used universal primers M1SS and BC2_uni_R on all cDNA. In the source study's methods: For normalization, 1 million high-quality reads were randomly selected from each sample, with every read carrying a distinct molecular identifier. Instead of being binned into consensus sequences, reads with shared molecular identifiers were discarded. MiTCR, with a Q25 quality threshold and the strictest error-elimination algorithm, was used for CDR3 identification, clonotype clustering and error correction. Lower-bound total TCR beta diversity was estimated with a nonparametric unseen species model using Euler transformation. TCRdb reanalyzed the raw reads on its own, using fastp at Q25 for trimming and MiXCR for clone calling, and kept in-frame beta chains. Every distinct CDR3 protein forms one entry, paired with its most common genes and DNA. The V and J calls were not made by the authors but by TCRdb's processing. Here the sample has some 900,000 distinct CDR3 sequences; around 48% occur a single time. The top ten hold roughly 13% of the sample.

The rearrangement joined TRBV28 to TRBJ2-3, and 8 junctional nucleotides match TRBD1. Sequenced sample: blood. This clonotype originated in a man in his thirties or forties in good health. The CDR3 corresponds to CASRPDRGGPDTQYF. The DNA sequence follows: TGTGCCAGCAGACCTGACAGGGGAGGCCCAGATACGCAGTATTTT.